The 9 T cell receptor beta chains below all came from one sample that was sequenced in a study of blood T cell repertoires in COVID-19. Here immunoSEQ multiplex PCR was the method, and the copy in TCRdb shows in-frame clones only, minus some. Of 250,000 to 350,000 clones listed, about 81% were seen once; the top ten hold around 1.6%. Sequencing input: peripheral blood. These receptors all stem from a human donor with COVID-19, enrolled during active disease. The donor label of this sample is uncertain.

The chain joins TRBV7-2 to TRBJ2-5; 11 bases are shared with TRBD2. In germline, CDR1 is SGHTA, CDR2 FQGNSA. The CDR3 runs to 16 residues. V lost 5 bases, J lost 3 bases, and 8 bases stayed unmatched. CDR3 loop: CASSVGLGLAEETQYF. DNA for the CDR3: TGTGCCAGCAGCGTCGGGTTGGGACTAGCGGAAGAGACCCAGTACTTC.

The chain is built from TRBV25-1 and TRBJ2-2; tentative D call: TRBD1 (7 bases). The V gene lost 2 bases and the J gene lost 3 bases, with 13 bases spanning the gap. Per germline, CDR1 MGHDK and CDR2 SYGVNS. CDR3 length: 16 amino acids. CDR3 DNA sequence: TGTGCCAGCAGTGAACCCAGGGGGGTCGACACCGGGGAGCTGTTTTTT. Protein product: CASSEPRGVDTGELFF.

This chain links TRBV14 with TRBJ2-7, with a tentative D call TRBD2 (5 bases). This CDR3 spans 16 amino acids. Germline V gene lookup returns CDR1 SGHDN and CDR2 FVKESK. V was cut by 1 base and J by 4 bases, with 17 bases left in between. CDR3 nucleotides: TGTGCCAGCAGCCAAGTTTTCAGCAGCGGATGGTACGAGCAGTACTTC. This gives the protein CASSQVFSSGWYEQYF.

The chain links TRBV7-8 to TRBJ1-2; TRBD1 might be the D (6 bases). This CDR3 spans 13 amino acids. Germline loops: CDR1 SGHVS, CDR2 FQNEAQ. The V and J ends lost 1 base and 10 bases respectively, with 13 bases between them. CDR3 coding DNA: TGTGCCAGCAGCTTAGAACAGGGTACCGCCTACACCTTC. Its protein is CASSLEQGTAYTF.

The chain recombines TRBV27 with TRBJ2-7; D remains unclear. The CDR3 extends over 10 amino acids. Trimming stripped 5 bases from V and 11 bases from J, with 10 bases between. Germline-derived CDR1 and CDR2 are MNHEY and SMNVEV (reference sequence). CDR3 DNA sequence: TGTGCCAGCAGTCCCCCCAGAAAGTACTTC. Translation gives CASSPPRKYF.

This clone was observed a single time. The chain's CDR3 is CASSLDRAATDTQYF. For the CDR3, the DNA is TGCGCCAGCAGCCTAGACAGGGCCGCCACAGATACGCAGTATTTT. V gene TRBV5-1 combines with J gene TRBJ2-3; TRBD1 agrees at 7 bases. J gave up 2 bases and V 4 bases, and 7 bases lay outside the gene matches. The CDR3 is 15 residues long. Germline values: CDR1 SGHRS, CDR2 YFSETQ.

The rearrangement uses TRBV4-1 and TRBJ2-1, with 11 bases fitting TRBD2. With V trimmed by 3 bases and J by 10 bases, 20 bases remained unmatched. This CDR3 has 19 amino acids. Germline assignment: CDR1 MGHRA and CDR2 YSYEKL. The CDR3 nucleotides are TGCGCCAGCAGCCAGGACCAGACTAGCGGGATACCAGCAGGGTTGGAGCAGTTCTTC. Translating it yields CASSQDQTSGIPAGLEQFF.

As DNA, the CDR3 is TGTGCCAGCACTACATTATGGAGCGCAGATACGCAGTATTTT. The encoded protein is CASTTLWSADTQYF. The chain links TRBV7-8 to TRBJ2-3; D ambiguous. This CDR3 is 14 amino acids long. Germline lookup yields CDR1 SGHVS and CDR2 FQNEAQ. Trimming cost V 7 bases and J 4 bases, with 15 bases left between them.

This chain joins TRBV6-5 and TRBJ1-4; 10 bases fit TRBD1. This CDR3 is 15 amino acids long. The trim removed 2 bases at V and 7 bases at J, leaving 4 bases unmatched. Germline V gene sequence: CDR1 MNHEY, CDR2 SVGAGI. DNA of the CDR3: TGTGCCAGCAGTTACCGGGACAGGGGAGGTGAAAAACTGTTTTTT. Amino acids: CASSYRDRGGEKLFF.